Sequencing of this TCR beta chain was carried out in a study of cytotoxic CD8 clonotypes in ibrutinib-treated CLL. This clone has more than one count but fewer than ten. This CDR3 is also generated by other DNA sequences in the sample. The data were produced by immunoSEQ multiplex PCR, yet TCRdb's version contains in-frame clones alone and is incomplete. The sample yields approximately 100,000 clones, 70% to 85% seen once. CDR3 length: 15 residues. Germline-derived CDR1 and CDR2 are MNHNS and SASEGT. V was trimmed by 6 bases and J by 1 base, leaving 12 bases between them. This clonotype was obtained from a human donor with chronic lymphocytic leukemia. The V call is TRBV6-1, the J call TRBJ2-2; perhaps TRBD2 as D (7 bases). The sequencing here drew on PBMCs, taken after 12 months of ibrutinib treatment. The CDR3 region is CASRDGGLNTGELFF. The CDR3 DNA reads TGTGCCAGCAGGGACGGGGGGCTGAACACCGGGGAGCTGTTTTTT.